These T cell receptor beta chains were read from a single sample in a study of blood T cell repertoires in COVID-19. TCRdb keeps only in-frame clones here, not all; method: immunoSEQ multiplex PCR. Seen here are approximately 60,000 clones, 75% to 90% observed once, and the top ten hold just under 15%. Material for sequencing was peripheral blood. The receptors derive from an older man with acute or convalescent COVID-19. Both conserved end residues are part of each CDR3. The order of the fields is clone size, J gene, V gene, D gene, CDR3 DNA, CDR3 protein. The D gene is left open where the match is weak. For some rows the clone size is stated as once, few or many, or as a class when expanded; others skip it.

. | TRBJ1-4 | TRBV27 | TRBD1 | TGTGCCAGCCGTTTAGGCGGGACAGCTAATGAAAAACTGTTTTTT | CASRLGGTANEKLFF
. | TRBJ1-4 | TRBV3-1/TRBV3-2 | TRBD1 | TGTGCCAGCAGCCTGACAGGGAAGAGGGAAAAACTGTTTTTT | CASSLTGKREKLFF
few | TRBJ1-2 | TRBV29-1 | TRBD1 | TGCAGCCCCCGGGGACAGGGCGACTATGGCTACACCTTC | CSPRGQGDYGYTF
. | TRBJ1-5 | TRBV7-2 | TRBD1 | TGTGCCAGCAGCCGGTCGACAGGGGGTGGTCAGCCCCAGCATTTT | CASSRSTGGGQPQHF
few | TRBJ1-2 | TRBV19 | . | TGTGCCAGTAGCATAAGGACAGATACCTATGGCTACACCTTC | CASSIRTDTYGYTF
. | TRBJ1-3 | TRBV6-5 | . | TGTGCCAGCAGTCAGGGAGGCTCTGGAAACACCATATATTTT | CASSQGGSGNTIYF
. | TRBJ2-5 | TRBV11-2 | TRBD1 | TGTGCCAGCAGCCGATTCTTACAGGGGGAGGAGACCCAGTACTTC | CASSRFLQGEETQYF
few | TRBJ1-2 | TRBV7-9 | TRBD1 | TGTGCCAGCAGCCTCCTGACAGGGGGCGGCTATGGCTACACCTTC | CASSLLTGGGYGYTF
. | TRBJ1-1 | TRBV4-1 | . | TGCGCCAGCAGCCAAGAAGTGACAGGCGACACTGAAGCTTTCTTT | CASSQEVTGDTEAFF
. | TRBJ2-7 | TRBV5-1 | TRBD2 | TGCGCCAGCAGCCCTCAAAGCGGGGGGGGCTACGAGCAGTACTTC | CASSPQSGGGYEQYF
. | TRBJ1-1 | TRBV18 | . | TGTGCCAGCTCACCAAGGTCCGGGGGGAACACTGAAGCTTTCTTT | CASSPRSGGNTEAFF
once | TRBJ1-1 | TRBV27 | . | TGTGCCAGCAGTTTATCATCCCCCGGGGTAGGGAAAACTGAAGCTTTCTTT | CASSLSSPGVGKTEAFF
. | TRBJ2-3 | TRBV24-1 | TRBD2 | TGTGCCACCAGTGAAGGGACTAGCGGCACAGATACGCAGTATTTT | CATSEGTSGTDTQYF
. | TRBJ2-2 | TRBV29-1 | TRBD1 | TGCAGCGTTCGACAGGGGGCGAGGACCGGGGAGCTGTTTTTT | CSVRQGARTGELFF
. | TRBJ2-1 | TRBV7-7 | . | TGTGCTAGCAGCTTAGGACCAGGAAGACAGCATGAGCAGTTCTTC | CASSLGPGRQHEQFF
once | TRBJ1-1 | TRBV19 | TRBD1 | TGTGCCAGTAGCCTGAGGGGGCCCTTAGAAGCTTTCTTT | CASSLRGPLEAFF
. | TRBJ1-3 | TRBV9 | . | TGTGCCAGCAGCGTAGTGCTCCGGGGTAACACCATATATTTT | CASSVVLRGNTIYF
. | TRBJ1-1 | TRBV5-1 | . | TGCGCCAGCAGCTTAAATATGCGGATGAACACTGAAGCTTTCTTT | CASSLNMRMNTEAFF
. | TRBJ1-1 | TRBV14 | . | TGTGCCAGCAGCCAGGGCAGTAACACTGAAGCTTTCTTT | CASSQGSNTEAFF
. | TRBJ1-1 | TRBV5-6 | TRBD1 | TGTGCCAGCAGAGCGACAGGGGTGAACACTGAAGCTTTCTTT | CASRATGVNTEAFF
once | TRBJ1-5 | TRBV19 | . | TGTGCCAGTAGTATCTTTGTTGGGACTGTCCATCAGCCCCAGCATTTT | CASSIFVGTVHQPQHF
. | TRBJ1-1 | TRBV2 | . | TGTGCCAGCAGCTATCTAAATGTGAACACTGAAGCTTTCTTT | CASSYLNVNTEAFF
once | TRBJ2-1 | TRBV6-5 | . | TGTGCCAGCACCCTACTACAAAGCTCCTACAATGAGCAGTTCTTC | CASTLLQSSYNEQFF
. | TRBJ2-7 | TRBV6-5 | . | TGTGCCAGCAGTTACTCCTTCCGGGTGGCCTACGAGCAGTACTTC | CASSYSFRVAYEQYF
. | TRBJ1-1 | TRBV6-5 | TRBD1 | TGTGCCAGCAGTTACTCCCCAGGGGGCGGGACTGAAGCTTTCTTT | CASSYSPGGGTEAFF
. | TRBJ2-2 | TRBV5-1 | TRBD1 | TGCGCCAGCAGCGGGACAGTGAGAGGCGGGGAGCTGTTTTTT | CASSGTVRGGELFF
. | TRBJ1-6 | TRBV9 | TRBD1 | TGTGCCAGCAGCCCCTATTCCGGGACAGGAGAGATGTCCTATAATTCACCCCTCCACTTT | CASSPYSGTGEMSYNSPLHF
. | TRBJ1-5 | TRBV5-6 | TRBD1 | TGTGCCAGCAGCTTGATGACAGGGGGCAATCAGCCCCAGCATTTT | CASSLMTGGNQPQHF
. | TRBJ2-1 | TRBV4-2 | TRBD2 | TGTGCCAGCAGCCCCAGGACTAGCGGGGGTCGCAATGAGCAGTTCTTC | CASSPRTSGGRNEQFF
. | TRBJ1-1 | TRBV25-1 | . | TGTGCCAGCAGTTACAGGGCGATGACTGAAGCTTTCTTT | CASSYRAMTEAFF
. | TRBJ1-1 | TRBV6-2/TRBV6-3 | . | TGTGCCAGCAGTTCCCACCGGACAGCGATGAACACTGAAGCTTTCTTT | CASSSHRTAMNTEAFF
. | TRBJ1-2 | TRBV12-5 | . | TGTGCTAGTGGTCGTTGGTTTGGGGAGAGGGACTACACCTTC | CASGRWFGERDYTF
. | TRBJ2-3 | TRBV10-3 | . | TGTGCCATCAGTGTTGGGAGAGACACAGATACGCAGTATTTT | CAISVGRDTDTQYF
. | TRBJ1-2 | TRBV2 | TRBD1 | TGTGCCAGCAAACTGGACAGGGGGATCTATGGCTACACCTTC | CASKLDRGIYGYTF
few | TRBJ2-7 | TRBV19 | . | TGTGCCAGTAGTATCAGGGGCCAAGTCTACGAGCAGTACTTC | CASSIRGQVYEQYF
. | TRBJ2-5 | TRBV30 | TRBD2 | TGTGCCTGGACAGGCGGCCGCGGGGGGGCTCAAGAGACCCAGTACTTC | CAWTGGRGGAQETQYF
. | TRBJ2-7 | TRBV27 | TRBD1 | TGTGCCAGCAGTAGCGGACAGGGGAACTCCTACGAGCAGTACTTC | CASSSGQGNSYEQYF
. | TRBJ2-5 | TRBV7-6 | TRBD1 | TGTGCCAGCAGCCTTCGGACAGGGATGGGAGGGACCCAGTACTTC | CASSLRTGMGGTQYF
few | TRBJ1-5 | TRBV6-5 | . | TGTGCCAGCCAGCGGGGCAGGAGGAATCAGCCCCAGCATTTT | CASQRGRRNQPQHF
. | TRBJ1-1 | TRBV19 | . | TGTGCCAGTAATGGAGCTATGAACACTGAAGCTTTCTTT | CASNGAMNTEAFF
. | TRBJ2-3 | TRBV9 | TRBD2 | TGTGCCAGCAGCGCGGGACTAGGGAGCACAGATACGCAGTATTTT | CASSAGLGSTDTQYF
. | TRBJ2-4 | TRBV2 | . | TGTGCCAGCAGTGGGCAGGTGAACATTCAGTACTTC | CASSGQVNIQYF